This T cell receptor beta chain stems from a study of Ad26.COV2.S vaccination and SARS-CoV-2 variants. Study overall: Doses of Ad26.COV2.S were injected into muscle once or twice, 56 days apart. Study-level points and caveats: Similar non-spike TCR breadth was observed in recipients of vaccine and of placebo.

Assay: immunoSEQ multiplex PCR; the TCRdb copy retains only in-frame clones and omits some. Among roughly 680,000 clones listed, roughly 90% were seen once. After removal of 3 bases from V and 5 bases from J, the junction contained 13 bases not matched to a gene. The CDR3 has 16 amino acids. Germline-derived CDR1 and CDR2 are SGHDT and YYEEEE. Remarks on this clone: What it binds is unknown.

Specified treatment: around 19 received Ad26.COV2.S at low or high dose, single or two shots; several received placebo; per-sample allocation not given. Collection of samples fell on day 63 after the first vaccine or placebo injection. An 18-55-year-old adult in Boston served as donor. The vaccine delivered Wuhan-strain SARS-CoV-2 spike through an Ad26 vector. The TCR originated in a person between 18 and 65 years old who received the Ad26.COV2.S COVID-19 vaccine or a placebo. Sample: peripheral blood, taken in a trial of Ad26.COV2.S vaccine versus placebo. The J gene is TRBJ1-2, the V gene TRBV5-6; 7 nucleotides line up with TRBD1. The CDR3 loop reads CASSSRQGLTPYGYTF. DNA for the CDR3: TGTGCCAGCAGCTCTAGACAGGGCCTAACTCCATATGGCTACACCTTC.